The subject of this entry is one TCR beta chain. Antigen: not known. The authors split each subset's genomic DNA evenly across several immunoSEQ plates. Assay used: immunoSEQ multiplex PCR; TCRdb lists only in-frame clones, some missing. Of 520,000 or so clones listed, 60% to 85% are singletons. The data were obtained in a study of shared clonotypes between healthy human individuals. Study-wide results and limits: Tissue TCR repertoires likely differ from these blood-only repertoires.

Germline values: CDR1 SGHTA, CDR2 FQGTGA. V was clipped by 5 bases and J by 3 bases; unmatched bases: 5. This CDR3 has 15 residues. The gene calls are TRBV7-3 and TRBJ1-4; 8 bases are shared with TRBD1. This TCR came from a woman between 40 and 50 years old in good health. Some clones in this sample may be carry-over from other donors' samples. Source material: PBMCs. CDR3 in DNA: TGTGCCAGCAGCCCAGGGACAGGCCCTAATGAAAAACTGTTTTTT. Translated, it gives CASSPGTGPNEKLFF.